A single sample gave rise to the 31 T cell receptor beta chains below, sequenced in a study of blood T cell repertoires in COVID-19. Clones were sequenced by immunoSEQ multiplex PCR, and TCRdb holds only the in-frame ones, with some missing. The profile shows roughly 93,000 clones, nearly 90% of them singletons. Input material: peripheral blood. The receptors come from a man aged 45-65 years with acute or convalescent COVID-19.

This chain uses TRBV2 with TRBJ1-1, with D perhaps matching TRBD1 (5 bases). CDR1 SNHLY and CDR2 FYNNEI come from the germline V gene. Trimming cost V 7 bases and J 1 base, with 10 bases left between them. This CDR3 has 13 residues. The CDR3 DNA is TGTGCCAGCATTGATCAGGGGAACACTGAAGCTTTCTTT. This codes for CASIDQGNTEAFF. Filled out from reference TRBV2 and TRBJ1-1, the complete variable domain reads EPEVTQTPSHQVTQMGQEVILRCVPISNHLYFYWYRQILGQKVEFLVSFYNNEISEKSEIFDDQFSVERPDGSNFTLKIRSTKLEDSAMYFCASIDQGNTEAFFGQGTRLTVV.

The rearrangement uses TRBV6-2 or TRBV6-3 and TRBJ1-6, with D hard to call. This CDR3 is 15 amino acids long. V was pared by 6 bases and J by 5 bases, with 14 bases between. The germline V gene encodes CDR1 MNHEY and CDR2 SVGEGT. The CDR3 nucleotides are TGTGCCAGCAGCTGGCCGGGAACCCATAATTCACCCCTCCACTTT. Translated, it gives CASSWPGTHNSPLHF.

This sequence joins TRBV5-1 and TRBJ2-7, with a weak D call TRBD2 (5 bases). Trimming pared 7 bases from V and 6 bases from J, leaving 11 bases between. This CDR3 has 11 residues. Germline V gene data show CDR1 as SGHRS and CDR2 as YFSETQ. The CDR3 loop is CASSREGEQYF. The CDR3 DNA follows: TGCGCCAGCTCTCGAGAGGGCGAGCAGTACTTC. Complete variable domain (other parts from reference TRBV5-1 and TRBJ2-7): KAGVTQTPRYLIKTRGQQVTLSCSPISGHRSVSWYQQTPGQGLQFLFEYFSETQRNKGNFPGRFSGRQFSNSRSEMNVSTLELGDSALYLCASSREGEQYFGPGTRLTVT.

The chain couples TRBV3-1 (or the pseudogene TRBV3-2) to TRBJ2-3; D unclear. V was cut by 2 bases and J by 2 bases, with 14 bases left in between. Per germline, CDR1 LGHDT and CDR2 YNNKEL (reference sequence). CDR3 size: 16 residues. CDR3 coding DNA: TGTGCCAGCAGCCAACTAGGAGAGGAGAACACAGATACGCAGTATTTT. This translates into CASSQLGEENTDTQYF.

The CDR3 loop is CASVGQGYEQYF. CDR3 in DNA: TGTGCCAGCGTTGGACAGGGTTACGAGCAGTACTTC. This sequence joins TRBV19 and TRBJ2-7; 8 nucleotides agree with TRBD1. Trimming cost V 9 bases and J 4 bases; bases outside gene matches: 5. This CDR3 has 12 amino acids. CDR1 LNHDA and CDR2 SQIVND come from the germline V gene (reference sequence). The full variable domain, with the rest looked up from reference TRBV19 and TRBJ2-7, is DGGITQSPKYLFRKEGQNVTLSCEQNLNHDAMYWYRQDPGQGLRLIYYSQIVNDFQKGDIAEGYSVSREKKESFPLTVTSAQKNPTAFYLCASVGQGYEQYFGPGTRLTVT.

The chain's CDR3 is CASSSGLPSTDTQYF. CDR3 DNA: TGTGCCAGCAGCTCCGGACTACCTAGCACAGATACGCAGTATTTT. This chain joins TRBV5-5 and TRBJ2-3; possible D gene TRBD2, 6 bases. This CDR3 comprises 15 residues. V lost 3 bases, J lost 0 bases, and 11 bases lay in between. Per the germline V gene, CDR1 is SGHKS and CDR2 is YYEKEE (reference sequence).

This clone has only one observation. The chain combines TRBV4-1 with TRBJ1-4; 9 nucleotides match TRBD1. Germline V gene sequence: CDR1 MGHRA, CDR2 YSYEKL. CDR3 size: 16 residues. V shed 1 base, J shed 6 bases, and the junction held 6 bases outside the gene matches. The chain's CDR3 is CASSQGYRGRHEKLFF. The CDR3 coding sequence is TGCGCCAGCAGCCAAGGGTACAGGGGGCGGCATGAAAAACTGTTTTTT.

J is TRBJ2-1 and V is TRBV9; D uncertain. This CDR3 is built from 10 residues. Trimming removed 2 bases at V and 10 bases at J, with 4 bases between. From germline, CDR1 is SGDLS and CDR2 YYNGEE. CDR3 amino acids: CASSVSEQFF. The CDR3 bases are TGTGCCAGCAGCGTTAGCGAGCAGTTCTTC.

This chain connects TRBV5-1 to TRBJ1-4, with D unclear. Trimming cost V 2 bases and J 0 bases, with 5 bases left between them. Germline assignment: CDR1 SGHRS and CDR2 YFSETQ. The CDR3 consists of 14 residues. The CDR3 here is CASSFSATNEKLFF. The CDR3 nucleotides read TGCGCCAGCAGCTTCAGCGCAACTAATGAAAAACTGTTTTTT.

The J gene is TRBJ1-2, the V gene TRBV28, with unresolved D. Deletions cut 3 bases from V and 8 bases from J, with 19 bases between. There are 15 residues in the CDR3. Per germline, CDR1 MDHEN and CDR2 SYDVKM. CDR3 in DNA: TGTGCCAGCAGTTTTACGGGATTCCTAACTATGGGCTACACCTTC. Translated: CASSFTGFLTMGYTF.

The rearrangement joins TRBV5-4 to TRBJ2-7; 9 nucleotides align to TRBD2. The germline V gene has CDR1 SGHNT and CDR2 YYREEE (reference sequence). The CDR3 is made up of 14 amino acids. Trimming at V came to 3 bases and at J to 5 bases, leaving 6 bases not matched to a gene. CDR3 loop: CASSSSGEPHEQYF. Here the CDR3 DNA reads TGTGCCAGCAGCTCTAGCGGGGAACCCCACGAGCAGTACTTC.

V and J are TRBV12-5 and TRBJ1-3; D not resolved. From germline, CDR1 is LGHNT and CDR2 FRNRAP. This CDR3 comprises 16 residues. V was trimmed by 1 base and J by 1 base, leaving 11 bases between them. The DNA of the CDR3 is TGTGCTAGTGGTTTGGGGGAGACCGCATCTGGAAACACCATATATTTT. This translates into CASGLGETASGNTIYF.

In DNA, the CDR3 is TGCAGTGCTGCCGGGACTAGCGAGCAGTTCTTC. Its protein is CSAAGTSEQFF. The V and J genes are TRBV20-1 and TRBJ2-1; 9 nucleotides line up with TRBD2. This CDR3 contains 11 residues. The V gene end was trimmed by 5 bases and the J gene end by 10 bases; junction bases not matched to a gene: 3. Germline V gene data show CDR1 as DFQATT and CDR2 as SNEGSKA (reference sequence).

V is TRBV28 and J is TRBJ1-1; no clear D. CDR3 length equals 15 residues. Germline loops: CDR1 MDHEN, CDR2 SYDVKM. V lost 4 bases and J lost 5, with 17 bases in between. CDR3 sequence reads: CASSYSLSFETEAFF. In nucleotides, the CDR3 is TGTGCCAGCAGTTATAGCCTGAGTTTTGAGACTGAAGCTTTCTTT.

The DNA for the CDR3 is TGTGCCAGCAGCGTAGGGGCTAGCGGTTACAATGAGCAGTTCTTC. Encoded protein: CASSVGASGYNEQFF. The rearrangement joins TRBV9 to TRBJ2-1; 7 bases are shared with TRBD2. The V gene's germline CDR1 is SGDLS and CDR2 YYNGEE. The CDR3 contains 15 residues. Trimming at V came to 0 bases and at J to 4 bases, leaving 4 bases not matched to a gene.

The V call is TRBV19, the J call TRBJ1-1, with 7 positions matching TRBD1. V shed 4 bases and J 7 bases; nucleotides not matched to a gene: 12. There are 15 residues in the CDR3. Per germline, CDR1 LNHDA and CDR2 SQIVND (reference sequence). The CDR3 DNA is TGTGCCAGTAGTACAACCGACAGGGCCCCATTTGAAGCTTTCTTT. Translating gives CASSTTDRAPFEAFF.

This chain connects TRBV13 to TRBJ1-2; possible D gene TRBD1, 5 bases. Germline lookup yields CDR1 PRHDT and CDR2 FYEKMQ (reference sequence). This CDR3 spans 12 amino acids. Deletions cut 2 bases from V and 7 bases from J, with 8 bases between. CDR3 protein: CASSLRQLGYTF. The CDR3 bases are TGTGCCAGCAGCTTAAGACAGCTTGGCTACACCTTC. Complete variable domain (other parts from reference TRBV13 and TRBJ1-2): AAGVIQSPRHLIKEKRETATLKCYPIPRHDTVYWYQQGPGQDPQFLISFYEKMQSDKGSIPDRFSAQQFSDYHSELNMSSLELGDSALYFCASSLRQLGYTFGSGTRLTVV.

CDR3 in amino acids: CASSQTGFSGNTIYF. In DNA, the CDR3 is TGTGCCAGCAGTCAGACAGGGTTCTCTGGAAACACCATATATTTT. The chain links TRBV6-5 to TRBJ1-3; 7 bases align to TRBD1. The trim removed 5 bases at V and 0 bases at J, leaving 4 bases unmatched. Germline loops: CDR1 MNHEY, CDR2 SVGAGI. This CDR3 region has 15 residues.

The CDR3 DNA follows: TGTGCCAGCAGCTATCTAGCGGTCTACGAGCAGTACTTC. Its translation: CASSYLAVYEQYF. This chain connects TRBV7-2 to TRBJ2-7, with 7 bases matching TRBD2. V lost 4 bases, J lost 3 bases, and 3 bases stayed unmatched. This CDR3 has 13 residues. The V gene's germline CDR1 is SGHTA and CDR2 FQGNSA.

The genes are TRBV7-9 and TRBJ2-5, with D perhaps matching TRBD1 (5 bases). Trimming stripped 5 bases from V and 5 bases from J, with 12 bases between. This CDR3 contains 13 residues. CDR1 and CDR2 from the germline V gene are SEHNR and FQNEAQ (reference sequence). CDR3 sequence: CASSRLGRETQYF. DNA of the CDR3: TGTGCCAGCAGCCGACTGGGGCGGGAGACCCAGTACTTC.

The CDR3 sequence is CASSYGGADYGYTF. Here the CDR3 DNA reads TGCGCCAGCAGCTATGGGGGGGCGGACTATGGCTACACCTTC. This chain links TRBV5-1 with TRBJ1-2, with D tentatively TRBD1 (6 bases). Germline CDR1 is SGHRS and CDR2 is YFSETQ. This CDR3 region has 14 residues. V shed 3 bases and J shed 3 bases, with 12 bases lying between them.

This chain links TRBV29-1 with TRBJ2-3, with D possibly being TRBD2 (6 bases). The CDR3 length is 14 residues. CDR1 and CDR2 from the germline V gene are SQVTM and ANQGSEA. The CDR3 loop reads CTLQEGTSTDTQYF. CDR3 DNA sequence: TGCACCTTGCAGGAGGGGACTAGCACAGATACGCAGTATTTT.

This clone came up once. The chain links TRBV28 to TRBJ2-2, with TRBD1 matching 8 bases. Trimming at V came to 6 bases and at J to 7 bases, leaving 10 bases not matched to a gene. The germline V gene has CDR1 MDHEN and CDR2 SYDVKM. The CDR3 sequence is 15 residues long. For the CDR3, the DNA is TGTGCCAGCAGGCCGACAGGGGTGTTGGTCGGGGAGCTGTTTTTT. Encoded protein: CASRPTGVLVGELFF.

The chain joins TRBV20-1 to TRBJ2-1; 9 bases line up with TRBD2. Germline V CDR1 and CDR2: DFQATT, SNEGSKA (reference sequence). The CDR3 is made up of 15 amino acids. Trimming cost V 6 bases and J 4 bases; bases outside gene matches: 10. Written as DNA, the CDR3 is TGCAGTGCCAGTGGGGTGACTAGCGGATACAATGAGCAGTTCTTC. Protein: CSASGVTSGYNEQFF.

The chain employs TRBV19 and TRBJ2-1, with D uncertain. V lost 1 base and J 7 bases, leaving 5 bases between the germline ends. The germline V gene has CDR1 LNHDA and CDR2 SQIVND (reference sequence). This CDR3 has 12 residues. CDR3 sequence: CASSIVGNEQFF. The CDR3 region has the DNA TGTGCCAGTAGTATAGTCGGTAATGAGCAGTTCTTC.

The chain uses TRBV12-3 or TRBV12-4 and TRBJ2-7, with TRBD1 matching over 7 bases. After removal of 4 bases from V and 6 bases from J, the junction contained 6 bases not matched to a gene. CDR3 length equals 13 residues. For the CDR3, the DNA is TGTGCCAGCAGTTCCCCGACAGGGTCCGAGCAGTACTTC. Translation gives CASSSPTGSEQYF.

This chain links TRBV19 with TRBJ1-1; possibly TRBD1 for D (6 bases). The CDR3 loop spans 14 amino acids. V was shortened by 4 bases and J by 4 bases, with 13 bases between the two germline ends. From germline, CDR1 is LNHDA and CDR2 SQIVND (reference sequence). This CDR3 reads CASSKNREGTEAFF. DNA for the CDR3: TGTGCCAGTAGTAAGAACAGGGAGGGCACTGAAGCTTTCTTT.

DNA of the CDR3: TGTGCCAGCAGCTTAGAAGTGGCGACAGGGGGAAACACCATATATTTT. Amino acids: CASSLEVATGGNTIYF. The J gene is TRBJ1-3, the V gene TRBV7-2; 7 nucleotides align to TRBD1. The CDR3 sequence is 16 residues long. The germline CDR1 and CDR2 sequences are SGHTA and FQGNSA. Losses at the gene ends were 1 base for V and 4 bases for J; bases not matched to a gene: 7.

The V call is TRBV19, the J call TRBJ2-3, with TRBD1 matching over 7 bases. Trimming took 10 bases from V and 1 from J; bases not matched to a gene: 2. The CDR3 sequence is 12 residues long. CDR1 is LNHDA, CDR2 SQIVND, per germline (reference sequence). The CDR3, as DNA: TGTGCCATAGGACAGGGCACAGATACGCAGTATTTT. Amino acid sequence: CAIGQGTDTQYF.

This rearrangement joins TRBV6-2 or TRBV6-3 to TRBJ1-1, with 7 bases that match TRBD1. V dropped 5 bases and J dropped 1; count of bases not matched to a gene: 4. CDR3 length: 14 amino acids. Germline V lookup: CDR1 MNHEY, CDR2 SVGEGT. The CDR3 bases are TGTGCCAGCAGTCACAACAGGGGGAACACTGAAGCTTTCTTT. This encodes CASSHNRGNTEAFF.

The rearrangement joins TRBV15 to TRBJ2-7; 11 bases line up with TRBD2. The CDR3 runs to 16 residues. Germline CDR1 reads LNHNV; CDR2 reads YYDKDF (reference sequence). J was trimmed by 0 bases and V by 3 bases; bases with no gene match: 4. The CDR3 reads CATSSPSGGSSYEQYF. In nucleotides, the CDR3 is TGTGCCACCAGCAGCCCTAGCGGGGGGAGCTCCTACGAGCAGTACTTC.